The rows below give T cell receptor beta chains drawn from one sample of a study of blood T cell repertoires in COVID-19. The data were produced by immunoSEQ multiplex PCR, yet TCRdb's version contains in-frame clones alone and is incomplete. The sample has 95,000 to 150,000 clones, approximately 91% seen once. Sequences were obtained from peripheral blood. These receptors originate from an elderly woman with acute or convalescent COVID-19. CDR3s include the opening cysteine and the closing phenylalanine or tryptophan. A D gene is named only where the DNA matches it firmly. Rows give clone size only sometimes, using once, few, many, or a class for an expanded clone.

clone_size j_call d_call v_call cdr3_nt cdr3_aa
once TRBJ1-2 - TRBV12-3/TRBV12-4 TGTGCCAGCAGTGGGAGTAACTATGGCTACACCTTC CASSGSNYGYTF
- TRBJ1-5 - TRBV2 TGTGCCAGCAGTGGGACATACAATCAGCCCCAGCATTTT CASSGTYNQPQHF
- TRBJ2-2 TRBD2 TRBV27 TGTGCCAGCAGTTTAGGCAACGCCGGGACTAGCGGGGGGGTGCGCACCGGGGAGCTGTTTTTT CASSLGNAGTSGGVRTGELFF
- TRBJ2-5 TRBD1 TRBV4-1 TGCGCCAGCAGCCCGCAGACAGGGGCGGGTGAGACCCAGTACTTC CASSPQTGAGETQYF
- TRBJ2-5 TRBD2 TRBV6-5 TGTGCCAGCAGTTTACTAGCGGGAGGAGAGACCCAGTACTTC CASSLLAGGETQYF
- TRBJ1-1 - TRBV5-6 TGTGCCAGCAGCTCGATACAGGGCACTGAAGCTTTCTTT CASSSIQGTEAFF
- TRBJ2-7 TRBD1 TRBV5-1 TGCGCCAGCAGTTCCGGACAGGGACAGTACGAGCAGTACTTC CASSSGQGQYEQYF
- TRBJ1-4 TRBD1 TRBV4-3 TGCGCCAGCAGCCAAGGGACAGGGGCAACTAATGAAAAACTGTTTTTT CASSQGTGATNEKLFF
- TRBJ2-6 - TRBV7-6 TGTGCCAGCAGCTTATTAGGGGCCAACGTCCTGACTTTC CASSLLGANVLTF
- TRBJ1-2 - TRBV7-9 TGTGCCAGCAGCTTAGGAGGGGGCTACACCTTC CASSLGGGYTF
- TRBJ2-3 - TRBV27 TGTGCCAGCAGCGCCCAGGGGATCCGCTCTAGCTGGAGCACAGATACGCAGTATTTT CASSAQGIRSSWSTDTQYF
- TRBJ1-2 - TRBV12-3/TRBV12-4 TGTGCCAGCAGTTCTACAGGGAACTATGGCTACACCTTC CASSSTGNYGYTF
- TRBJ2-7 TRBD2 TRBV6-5 TGTGCCAGCAGACCGCCTAGCGGGAGCTTCTACGAGCAGTACTTC CASRPPSGSFYEQYF
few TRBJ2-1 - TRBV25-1 TGTGCCAGCAGTGGACTGGTCAGCGCAATGAGCAATGAGCAGTTCTTC CASSGLVSAMSNEQFF
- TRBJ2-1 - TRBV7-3 TGTGCCAGCAGCTTACAGGCGGGGAGGAACAATGAGCAGTTCTTC CASSLQAGRNNEQFF
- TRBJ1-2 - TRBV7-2 TGTGCCAGCAGCAACCCCGGGGTCCTCTATGGCTACACCTTC CASSNPGVLYGYTF
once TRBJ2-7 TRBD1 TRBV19 TGTGCCAGTAGTATACAGGGGGACGAGCAGTACTTC CASSIQGDEQYF
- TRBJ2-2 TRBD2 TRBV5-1 TGCGCCAGCAGCAGGACCTACACGGGACTAGCGGGAGGAGCCGGGGAGCTGTTTTTT CASSRTYTGLAGGAGELFF
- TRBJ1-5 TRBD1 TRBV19 TGTGCCAGTTTTCCGGGACAGGGGACAAGCAATCAGCCCCAGCATTTT CASFPGQGTSNQPQHF
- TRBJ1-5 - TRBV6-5 TGTGCCAGCAGTTACGCAGTGAATAGCAATCAGCCCCAGCATTTT CASSYAVNSNQPQHF
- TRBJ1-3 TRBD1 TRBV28 TGTGCCAGCAGGACAGGGACCAGCTCTGGAAACACCATATATTTT CASRTGTSSGNTIYF
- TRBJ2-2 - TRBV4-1 TGCGCCAGCCGACTAGTCGGGAACACCGGGGAGCTGTTTTTT CASRLVGNTGELFF
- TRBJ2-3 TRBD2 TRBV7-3 TGTGCCAGCAGCTTAGAGGGGCGGACTAGCGGGAGATGGACAGATACGCAGTATTTT CASSLEGRTSGRWTDTQYF
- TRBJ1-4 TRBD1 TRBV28 TGTGCCAGCAGTCCCCCAGGGGGCGCAAGGGAAAAACTGTTTTTT CASSPPGGAREKLFF
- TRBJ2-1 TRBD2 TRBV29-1 TGCAGCGTTGAATTTCTCAAGCGGGAGACGATCAATGAGCAGTTCTTC CSVEFLKRETINEQFF
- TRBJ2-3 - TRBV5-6 TGTGCCAGCAGCCCAAGACCAGGCGCTACGCAGTATTTT CASSPRPGATQYF
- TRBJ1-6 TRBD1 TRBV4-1 TGCGCCAGCAGCCAAGATAACCACCAGGGGGAACTTGATTCACCCCTCCACTTT CASSQDNHQGELDSPLHF
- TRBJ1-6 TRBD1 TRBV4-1 TGCGCCAGCAGCCAAGGGACAGGCCCTCCCTATAATTCACCCCTCCACTTT CASSQGTGPPYNSPLHF
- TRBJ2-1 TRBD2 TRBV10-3 TGTGCCATCAGAACATCAAGCGGGATCTTCTACAATGAGCAGTTCTTC CAIRTSSGIFYNEQFF
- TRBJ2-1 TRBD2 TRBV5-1 TGCGCCAGCAGCGCCGGGACTAGCGGGATGCTTCATGAGCAGTTCTTC CASSAGTSGMLHEQFF
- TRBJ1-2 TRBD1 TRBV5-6 TGTGCCAGCAGCTTGGACAGGGGGAGGTATGGCTACACCTTC CASSLDRGRYGYTF
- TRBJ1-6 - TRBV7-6 TGTGCCAGCAGCTTAGCCACAGGGAGTATTTTGAATTCACCCCTCCACTTT CASSLATGSILNSPLHF
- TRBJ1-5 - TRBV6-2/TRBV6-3 TGTGCCAGCAGTTACGGGCGGGTGGGCAATCAGCCCCAGCATTTT CASSYGRVGNQPQHF